This record looks at one TCR beta chain sequence and its context. The antigen remains unidentified. This sample was included in a study of early stage breast cancer tumors. As for the study in general: Average read coverage per sample was approximately 9.4-fold. Study-wide findings and caveats: Chain pairing and CD4, CD8 or FOXP3 expression were not captured. Tumor and normal breast were distinguished via blood comparison in about 85% of the 16 patients.

Germline loops: CDR1 SGHAT, CDR2 FQDESV (reference sequence). This CDR3 is built from 15 residues. Trimming took 6 bases from V and 3 from J; bases not matched to a gene: 7. TCRdb's copy holds only in-frame clones and misses some; the assay was immunoSEQ multiplex PCR. This sample carries about 6,000 clones, about 73% of them seen once, and the ten largest clones take around a tenth. Sequencing was performed on normal breast tissue next to the tumor. This receptor was identified in a person aged 70 to 79 with breast cancer. The V call is TRBV11-1, the J call TRBJ2-3, with 9 bases matching TRBD2. This chain's CDR3 is CASSISGLATDTQYF. The CDR3, as DNA: TGTGCCAGCAGTATATCGGGACTAGCTACAGATACGCAGTATTTT. Full variable domain (rest looked up from reference TRBV11-1 and TRBJ2-3): EAEVAQSPRYKITEKSQAVAFWCDPISGHATLYWYRQILGQGPELLVQFQDESVVDDSQLPKDRFSAERLKGVDSTLKIQPAELGDSAMYLCASSISGLATDTQYFGPGTRLTVL.